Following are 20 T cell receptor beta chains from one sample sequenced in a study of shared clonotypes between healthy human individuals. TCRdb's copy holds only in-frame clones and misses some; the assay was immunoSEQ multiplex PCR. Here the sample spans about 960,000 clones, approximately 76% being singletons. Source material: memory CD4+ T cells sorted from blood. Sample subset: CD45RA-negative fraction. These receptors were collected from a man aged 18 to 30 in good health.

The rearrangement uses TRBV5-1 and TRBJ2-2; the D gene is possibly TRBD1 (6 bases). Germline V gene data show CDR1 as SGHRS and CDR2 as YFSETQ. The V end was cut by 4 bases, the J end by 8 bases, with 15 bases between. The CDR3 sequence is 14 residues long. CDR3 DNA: TGCGCCAGCAGCCCGGACAGAGGGCTTGGGGAGCTGTTTTTT. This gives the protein CASSPDRGLGELFF.

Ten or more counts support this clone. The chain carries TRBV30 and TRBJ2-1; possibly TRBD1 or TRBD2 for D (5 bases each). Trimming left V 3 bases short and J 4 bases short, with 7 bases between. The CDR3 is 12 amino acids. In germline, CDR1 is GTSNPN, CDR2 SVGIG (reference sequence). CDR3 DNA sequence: TGTGCCTGGAGCGGGGCGTACAATGAGCAGTTCTTC. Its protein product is CAWSGAYNEQFF. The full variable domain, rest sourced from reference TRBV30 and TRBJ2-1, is SQTIHQWPATLVQPVGSPLSLECTVEGTSNPNLYWYRQAAGRGLQLLFYSVGIGQISSEVPQNLSASRPQDRQFILSSKKLLLSDSGFYLCAWSGAYNEQFFGPGTRLTVL.

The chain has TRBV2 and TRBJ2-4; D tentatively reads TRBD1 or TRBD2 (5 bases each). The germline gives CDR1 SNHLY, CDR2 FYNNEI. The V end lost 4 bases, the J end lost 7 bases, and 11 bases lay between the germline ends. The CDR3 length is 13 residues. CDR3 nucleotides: TGTGCCAGCAGTGTGGGGGAACGGAACATTCAGTACTTC. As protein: CASSVGERNIQYF.

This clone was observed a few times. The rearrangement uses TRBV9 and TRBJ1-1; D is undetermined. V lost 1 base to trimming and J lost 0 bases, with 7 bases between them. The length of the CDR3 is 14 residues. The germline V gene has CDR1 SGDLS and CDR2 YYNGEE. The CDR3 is CASSVSIMNTEAFF. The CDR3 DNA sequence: TGTGCCAGCAGCGTATCTATTATGAACACTGAAGCTTTCTTT.

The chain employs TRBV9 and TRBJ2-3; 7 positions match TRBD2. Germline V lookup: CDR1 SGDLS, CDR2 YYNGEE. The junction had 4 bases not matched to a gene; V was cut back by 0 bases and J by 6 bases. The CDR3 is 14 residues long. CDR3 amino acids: CASSVDGRRDTQYF. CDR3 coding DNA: TGTGCCAGCAGCGTAGACGGGAGGAGGGATACGCAGTATTTT.

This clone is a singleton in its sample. In nucleotides, the CDR3 is TGTGCCAGCAGCCCACAGGGGGGTGACACTGAAGCTTTCTTT. Translating it yields CASSPQGGDTEAFF. V is TRBV7-2 and J is TRBJ1-1; 8 bases agree with TRBD1. CDR3 length: 14 residues. V lost 5 bases to trimming and J lost 3 bases; unmatched junction nucleotides: 5. Germline assignment: CDR1 SGHTA and CDR2 FQGNSA.

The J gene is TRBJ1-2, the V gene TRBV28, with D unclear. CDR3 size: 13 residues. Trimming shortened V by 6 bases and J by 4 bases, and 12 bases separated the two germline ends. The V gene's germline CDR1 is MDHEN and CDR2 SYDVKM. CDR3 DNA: TGTGCCAGCAGCCCCATAGGTTCCTATGGCTACACCTTC. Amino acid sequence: CASSPIGSYGYTF.

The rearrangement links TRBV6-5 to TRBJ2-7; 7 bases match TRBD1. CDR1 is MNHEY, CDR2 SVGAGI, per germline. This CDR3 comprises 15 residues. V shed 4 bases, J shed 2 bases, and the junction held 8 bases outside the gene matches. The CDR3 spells CASSSGWDRTYEQYF. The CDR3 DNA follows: TGTGCCAGCAGTTCTGGCTGGGACAGAACCTACGAGCAGTACTTC.

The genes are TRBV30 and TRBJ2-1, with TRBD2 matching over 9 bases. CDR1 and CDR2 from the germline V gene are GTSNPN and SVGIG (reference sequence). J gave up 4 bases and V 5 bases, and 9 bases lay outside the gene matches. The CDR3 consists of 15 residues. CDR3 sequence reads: CAWGTGSGGYNEQFF. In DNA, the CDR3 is TGTGCCTGGGGGACTGGTAGCGGGGGATACAATGAGCAGTTCTTC.

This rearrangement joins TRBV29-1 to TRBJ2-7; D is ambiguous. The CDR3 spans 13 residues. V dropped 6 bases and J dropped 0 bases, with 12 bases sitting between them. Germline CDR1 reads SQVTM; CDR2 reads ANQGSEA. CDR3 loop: CSVRLSSSYEQYF. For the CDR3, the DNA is TGCAGCGTCAGGCTGAGTAGCTCCTACGAGCAGTACTTC.

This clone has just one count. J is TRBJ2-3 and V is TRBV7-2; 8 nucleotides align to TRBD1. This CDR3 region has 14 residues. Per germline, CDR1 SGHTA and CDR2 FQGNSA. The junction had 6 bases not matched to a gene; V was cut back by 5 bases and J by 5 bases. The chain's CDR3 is CASSLSTGVDTQYF. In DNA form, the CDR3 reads TGTGCCAGCAGCCTTTCGACAGGGGTAGATACGCAGTATTTT. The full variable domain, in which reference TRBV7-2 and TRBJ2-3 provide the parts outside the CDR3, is GAGVSQSPSNKVTEKGKDVELRCDPISGHTALYWYRQSLGQGLEFLIYFQGNSAPDKSGLPSDRFSAERTGGSVSTLTIQRTQQEDSAVYLCASSLSTGVDTQYFGPGTRLTVL.

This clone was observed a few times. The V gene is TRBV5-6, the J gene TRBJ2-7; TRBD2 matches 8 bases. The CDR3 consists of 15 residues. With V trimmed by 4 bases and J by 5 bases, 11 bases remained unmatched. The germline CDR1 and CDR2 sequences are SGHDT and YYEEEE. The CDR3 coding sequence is TGTGCCAGCAGCGGTCGTACGGGGGGGACCCACGAGCAGTACTTC. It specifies CASSGRTGGTHEQYF.

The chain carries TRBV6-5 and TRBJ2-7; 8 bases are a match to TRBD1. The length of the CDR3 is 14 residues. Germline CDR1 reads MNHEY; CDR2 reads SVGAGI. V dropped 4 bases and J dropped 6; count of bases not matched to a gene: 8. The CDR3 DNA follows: TGTGCCAGCAGTTCCGGGACAGGCCGGGGCGAGCAGTACTTC. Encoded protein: CASSSGTGRGEQYF.

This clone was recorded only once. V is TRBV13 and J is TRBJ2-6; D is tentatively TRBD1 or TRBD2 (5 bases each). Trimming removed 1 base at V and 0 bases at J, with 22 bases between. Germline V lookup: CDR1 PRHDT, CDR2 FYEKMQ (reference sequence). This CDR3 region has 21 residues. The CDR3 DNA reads TGTGCCAGCAGCTTAGAGGGGCTGGGGGTCCCACCTCGCTCTGGGGCCAACGTCCTGACTTTC. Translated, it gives CASSLEGLGVPPRSGANVLTF.

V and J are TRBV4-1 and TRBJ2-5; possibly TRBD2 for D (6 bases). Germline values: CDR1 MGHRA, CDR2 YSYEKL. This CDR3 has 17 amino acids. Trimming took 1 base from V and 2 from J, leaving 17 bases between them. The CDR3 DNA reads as TGCGCCAGCAGCCAAGCCGTGGGGACTTTATCACAAGAGACCCAGTACTTC. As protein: CASSQAVGTLSQETQYF.

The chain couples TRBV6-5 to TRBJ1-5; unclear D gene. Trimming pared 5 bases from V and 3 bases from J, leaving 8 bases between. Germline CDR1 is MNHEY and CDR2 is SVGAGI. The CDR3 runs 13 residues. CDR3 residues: CASSPRYNQPQHF. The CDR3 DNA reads TGTGCCAGCAGTCCAAGGTACAATCAGCCCCAGCATTTT.

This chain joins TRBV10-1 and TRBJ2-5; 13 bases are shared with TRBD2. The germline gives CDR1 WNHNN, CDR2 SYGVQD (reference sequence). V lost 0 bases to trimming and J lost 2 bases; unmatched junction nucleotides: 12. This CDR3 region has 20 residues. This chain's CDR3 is CASSESPGLAGDLGQETQYF. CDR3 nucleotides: TGCGCCAGCAGTGAGTCTCCCGGACTAGCGGGGGACTTGGGGCAAGAGACCCAGTACTTC.

Here the CDR3 reads CASSLGGGYKRETQYF. The DNA of the CDR3 is TGTGCCAGCAGTTTGGGGGGGGGCTACAAGCGAGAGACCCAGTACTTC. The J gene is TRBJ2-5, the V gene TRBV27; TRBD2 might be the D (7 bases). CDR1 and CDR2 from the germline V gene are MNHEY and SMNVEV (reference sequence). The CDR3 sequence is 16 residues long. Deletions cut 3 bases from V and 4 bases from J, with 18 bases between.

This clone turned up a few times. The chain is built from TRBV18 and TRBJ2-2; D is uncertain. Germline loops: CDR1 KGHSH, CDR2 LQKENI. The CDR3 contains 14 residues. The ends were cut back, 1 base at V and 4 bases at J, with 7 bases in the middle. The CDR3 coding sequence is TGTGCCAGCTCACCACGTTCAGCCACCGGGGAGCTGTTTTTT. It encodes CASSPRSATGELFF.

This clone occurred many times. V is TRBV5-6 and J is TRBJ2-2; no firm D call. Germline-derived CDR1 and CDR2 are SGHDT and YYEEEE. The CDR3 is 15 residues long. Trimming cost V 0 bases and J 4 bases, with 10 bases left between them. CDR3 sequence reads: CASSLGLTRTGELFF. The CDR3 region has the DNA TGTGCCAGCAGCTTGGGCCTTACTCGCACCGGGGAGCTGTTTTTT.